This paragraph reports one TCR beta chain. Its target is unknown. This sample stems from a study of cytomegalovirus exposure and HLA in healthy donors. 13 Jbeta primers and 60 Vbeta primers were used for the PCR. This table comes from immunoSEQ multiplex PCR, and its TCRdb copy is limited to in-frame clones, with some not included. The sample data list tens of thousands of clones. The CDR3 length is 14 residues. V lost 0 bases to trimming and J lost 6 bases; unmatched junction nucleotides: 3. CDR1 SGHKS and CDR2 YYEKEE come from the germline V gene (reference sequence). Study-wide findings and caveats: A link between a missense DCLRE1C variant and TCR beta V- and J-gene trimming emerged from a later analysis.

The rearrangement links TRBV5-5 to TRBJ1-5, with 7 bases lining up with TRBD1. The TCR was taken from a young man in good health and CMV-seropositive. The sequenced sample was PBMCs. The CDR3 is CASSLGGGSQPQHF. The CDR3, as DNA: TGTGCCAGCAGCTTGGGAGGGGGCAGTCAGCCCCAGCATTTT.